One sample yielded the 8 T cell receptor beta chains listed below, sequenced in a study of T-cell reconstitution after alpha-beta-depleted transplantation in children (dated by TCRdb to the mid-2010s). Libraries were made using PCR. These reads were obtained on an Illumina HiSeq 2500. TCR library preparation used molecular barcoding, with unique molecular identifiers applied to normalize quantification of the TCRbeta repertoire. Starting from the raw public reads, TCRdb applied fastp trimming at Q25, assembled clones with MiXCR and retained in-frame beta chains. One record per CDR3 amino acid sequence lists the most common genes and DNA. This sample has fewer than 550,000 distinct CDR3 sequences in its table, and approximately 10% of those were observed once. 11% to 15% of the sample is held by the ten biggest clonotypes. The treatment or condition tag for this specimen amounts to: allogeneic hematopoietic cell transplantation with graft depleted of TCRalphabeta T cells and CD19 B cells.

Sequenced material: PBMCs, mostly from graft donor cells, taken 180 days after TCRalphabeta/CD19-depleted stem cell transplant. The origin of the receptors is a female patient between 2 and 15 years old who had a stem cell transplant for aplastic anemia, so the T cells may come from the graft donor.

The sample holds many counts of this clonotype. The gene calls are TRBV12-3 or TRBV12-4 and TRBJ2-1; 9 bases are a match to TRBD2. With V trimmed by 2 bases and J by 6 bases, 11 bases remained unmatched. The CDR3 length is 17 residues. The CDR3 loop reads CASSLNAGGPGRNEQFF. The CDR3 nucleotides read TGTGCCAGCAGTTTAAACGCGGGAGGGCCGGGGCGCAATGAGCAGTTCTTC.

The J gene is TRBJ2-3, the V gene TRBV7-2, with 9 bases matching TRBD2. V shed 5 bases, J shed 1 base, and the junction held 4 bases outside the gene matches. CDR3 length: 15 amino acids. Germline assignment: CDR1 SGHTA and CDR2 FQGNSA. This CDR3 is CASSISGGRTDTQYF. The CDR3 nucleotides are TGTGCCAGCAGCATTAGCGGGGGCCGCACAGATACGCAGTATTTT. Filled out from reference TRBV7-2 and TRBJ2-3, the complete variable domain reads GAGVSQSPSNKVTEKGKDVELRCDPISGHTALYWYRQSLGQGLEFLIYFQGNSAPDKSGLPSDRFSAERTGGSVSTLTIQRTQQEDSAVYLCASSISGGRTDTQYFGPGTRLTVL.

This sequence joins TRBV4-3 and TRBJ2-1, with 8 bases lining up with TRBD2. The CDR3 loop spans 16 amino acids. V shed 4 bases and J 8 bases; nucleotides not matched to a gene: 13. Germline V gives CDR1 LGHNA, CDR2 YSLEER. The CDR3 region is CASSPSPSGSGDEQFF. The CDR3 DNA sequence: TGCGCCAGCAGCCCCTCCCCCAGCGGGAGTGGAGATGAGCAGTTCTTC.

This clonotype was counted a few times. The chain couples TRBV18 to TRBJ2-3; 9 bases match TRBD2. The junction had 7 bases not matched to a gene; V was cut back by 3 bases and J by 6 bases. This CDR3 comprises 15 residues. Germline CDR1 and CDR2: KGHSH and LQKENI. The CDR3 DNA follows: TGTGCCAGCTCACCCCTGACTAGCGGAGTCGATACGCAGTATTTT. Protein sequence: CASSPLTSGVDTQYF.

CDR3 DNA sequence: TGTGCCAGCAGTTTACCGGGACCTAAGGAGACCCAGTACTTC. Translating gives CASSLPGPKETQYF. This chain uses TRBV28 with TRBJ2-5; either TRBD1 or TRBD2 may supply D (5 bases each). CDR1 and CDR2 (germline): MDHEN, SYDVKM. There are 14 residues in the CDR3. Trimming took off 2 bases at V and 5 bases at J, with 12 bases between the two ends.

This clonotype was found a few times. The chain is built from TRBV5-1 and TRBJ2-1; 7 bases match TRBD2. The CDR3 is 15 amino acids. Germline CDR1 is SGHRS and CDR2 is YFSETQ. V shed 4 bases and J 7 bases; nucleotides not matched to a gene: 11. The CDR3 region has the DNA TGCGCCAGCAGCCGGCGGGAGATGAGGAGTAATGAGCAGTTCTTC. Translation gives CASSRREMRSNEQFF.

The chain joins TRBV5-1 to TRBJ2-3, with 7 bases that match TRBD2. With 4 bases clipped from V and 2 bases from J, the junction kept 7 bases outside the gene matches. The CDR3 loop spans 15 amino acids. Per germline, CDR1 SGHRS and CDR2 YFSETQ. The CDR3 protein is CASSAWEGVTDTQYF. CDR3 nucleotide sequence: TGCGCCAGCAGCGCGTGGGAGGGCGTCACAGATACGCAGTATTTT.

In its sample, this clonotype was seen a few times. The rearrangement uses TRBV6-6 and TRBJ2-7; D not resolved. Trimming left V 9 bases short and J 0 bases short, with 12 bases between. This CDR3 region has 13 residues. CDR1 is MNHNY, CDR2 SVGAGI, per germline (reference sequence). The CDR3: CASTPVGSYEQYF. The CDR3 DNA reads TGTGCCAGTACACCTGTCGGCTCCTACGAGCAGTACTTC.